A selection of T cell receptor beta chains follows, all from one sample in a study of response to subunit inactivated influenza vaccine. MiXCR was run by TCRdb on the RT-PCR reads, yielding one entry per CDR3 protein. The data show about 570,000 distinct CDR3 sequences, about 11% seen once. This same sample was also part of a study on T cells expressing NK-cell markers.

Material: PBMCs from blood, obtained on the day of vaccination. These receptors were collected from a man over 45 who received an inactivated influenza vaccine. Both conserved end residues are part of each CDR3. A D gene is named only where the DNA matches it firmly. Only part of the rows carry a size: once, few, many, or a class if the clone is expanded.

j_call	clone_size	v_call	d_call	cdr3_nt	cdr3_aa
TRBJ2-3	.	TRBV10-3	.	TGTGCCGCCTCAGGGGGGCCGGGTAGCACAGATACGCAGTATTTT	CAASGGPGSTDTQYF
TRBJ1-4	.	TRBV7-6	.	TGTGCCAGCAGGGGTCTGGGGCGGGAAAATGAAAAACTGTTTTTT	CASRGLGRENEKLFF
TRBJ2-1	.	TRBV18	TRBD2	TGTGCCAGCTCACCACGACCCTCTAGCGGGGCCTACAATGAGCAGTTCTTC	CASSPRPSSGAYNEQFF
TRBJ1-1	few	TRBV5-1	.	TGCGCCAGCAGCTTGGGGATGACTGAAGCTTTCTTT	CASSLGMTEAFF
TRBJ2-3	many	TRBV9	.	TGTGCCAGCAGCGTAGCGGGGGAGGAACCCGATACGCAGTATTTT	CASSVAGEEPDTQYF
TRBJ2-7	.	TRBV12-3/TRBV12-4	.	TGTGCCAGCAGTCGAAATAGCGGCCGGCAGTACTTC	CASSRNSGRQYF
TRBJ2-5	.	TRBV15	.	TGTGCCACCAGCAGGCAGGGGGGCCAAGAGACCCAGTACTTC	CATSRQGGQETQYF
TRBJ2-1	.	TRBV5-1	TRBD2	TGCGCCAGCAGCTTGGTTATAGCGGGAGGTGGTAATGAGCAGTTCTTC	CASSLVIAGGGNEQFF
TRBJ2-2	many	TRBV5-1	.	TGCGCCAGCAGCTTGTTACTTTCCGGGGAGCTGTTTTTT	CASSLLLSGELFF
TRBJ1-6	.	TRBV3-1	TRBD1	TGTGCCAGCAGTCGGGACAGGGGGCGGAATTCACCCCTCCACTTT	CASSRDRGRNSPLHF
TRBJ2-1	.	TRBV7-9	.	TGTGCCAGCAGCTCCCCGGGGTCGGGGTTTTTAAGTGAGCAGTTCTTC	CASSSPGSGFLSEQFF
TRBJ1-4	few	TRBV10-3	.	TGTGCCATCAGTGAAGGATGGGCTATTAATGAAAAACTGTTTTTT	CAISEGWAINEKLFF
TRBJ2-7	few	TRBV20-1	.	TGCAGTGCTAGTCTGGGCGGGGCAGGGGAGTACTTC	CSASLGGAGEYF
TRBJ2-1	many	TRBV7-9	.	TGTGCCAGCAGCTTAGTAGACAATGAGCAGTTCTTC	CASSLVDNEQFF
TRBJ2-3	many	TRBV29-1	.	TGCAGCGTTGAAGGAGGGCAGGATACGCAGTATTTT	CSVEGGQDTQYF
TRBJ2-3	few	TRBV4-3	.	TGCGCCAGCAGCCAAACGGGCAGGGGAGCAGATACGCAGTATTTT	CASSQTGRGADTQYF
TRBJ2-2	few	TRBV4-3	.	TGCGCCAGCAGCCAAGATAGTCGGGGAAACACCGGGGAGCTGTTTTTT	CASSQDSRGNTGELFF
TRBJ2-3	few	TRBV20-1	TRBD2	TGCAGTGCTAGTTTGGGACTAGCGGGGGGGCCCCCAGATACGCAGTATTTT	CSASLGLAGGPPDTQYF
TRBJ2-3	many	TRBV6-2/TRBV6-3	.	TGTGCCAGCACCATTCCTAGCACAGATACGCAGTATTTT	CASTIPSTDTQYF
TRBJ2-1	.	TRBV4-3	TRBD2	TGCGCCAGCAGCCAAGATACTAGCGGGAGGGTCAATGAGCAGTTCTTC	CASSQDTSGRVNEQFF
TRBJ2-5	.	TRBV19	TRBD1	TGTGCCAGTAGTCCCACACACAGGGGGCTGACCCAAGAGACCCAGTACTTC	CASSPTHRGLTQETQYF
TRBJ2-7	once	TRBV5-1	.	TGCGCCAGCAGCCCCGGGACAGGGACTAGCGAGCAGTACTTC	CASSPGTGTSEQYF
TRBJ2-7	.	TRBV9	.	TGTGCCAGCAGCGTAAGTCCGGGAGAATACGAGCAGTACTTC	CASSVSPGEYEQYF
TRBJ2-1	.	TRBV20-1	.	TGCAGTGGTGAGCGGGTCTCCAACCCTGAGCAGTTCTTC	CSGERVSNPEQFF
TRBJ2-3	.	TRBV6-5	TRBD2	TGTGCCAGCAGTTACTCACTAGCGGAGGTGGATACGCAGTATTTT	CASSYSLAEVDTQYF
TRBJ2-1	.	TRBV18	.	TGTGCCAGCTCACCACCATCTATCTACAATGAGCAGTTCTTC	CASSPPSIYNEQFF
TRBJ2-7	.	TRBV29-1	.	TGCAGCGTTGTTGGGACAACGCCAGTTGCCATCTTCGCCTACGAGCAGTACTTC	CSVVGTTPVAIFAYEQYF
TRBJ1-5	few	TRBV5-4	.	TGTGCCAGCAACAGTTCGGGGGAAGGTCAGCCCCAGCATTTT	CASNSSGEGQPQHF
TRBJ1-2	.	TRBV2	TRBD1	TGTGCCCTTAACAGGGGGCAGGGCTATGGCTACACCTTC	CALNRGQGYGYTF
TRBJ1-1	few	TRBV20-1	.	TGCAGTGCTAGAGATCGGTCAACAATCACTGAAGCTTTCTTT	CSARDRSTITEAFF
TRBJ2-7	.	TRBV7-2	TRBD2	TGTGCCAGCAGCTGGACGGGACTAGCGGGAGTCGAGCAGTACTTC	CASSWTGLAGVEQYF
TRBJ1-5	.	TRBV12-3/TRBV12-4	.	TGTGCCAGCAGTTTAATTATGGCTCAGCCCCAGCATTTT	CASSLIMAQPQHF
TRBJ2-7	.	TRBV20-1	.	TGCAGTGCTAACGCCCTGTCCTACGAGCAGTACTTC	CSANALSYEQYF
TRBJ1-2	few	TRBV20-1	.	TGCAGTGCCACCCCAAGAAGGGTATATGGCTACACCTTC	CSATPRRVYGYTF
TRBJ2-1	few	TRBV6-2/TRBV6-3	.	TGTGCCAGCAGTCCGCACAGGAATGAGCAGTTCTTC	CASSPHRNEQFF
TRBJ2-3	few	TRBV5-1	TRBD2	TGCGCCAGCAGCTTTAGCGGGGGGGCCAAAGATACGCAGTATTTT	CASSFSGGAKDTQYF
TRBJ1-2	few	TRBV4-2	TRBD1	TGTGCCACGGCCAGCACAGGGGGCACTAACTATGGCTACACCTTC	CATASTGGTNYGYTF
TRBJ2-3	.	TRBV6-1	.	TGTGCCAGCAGTAGGGGACAAACGTTTAGCACAGATACGCAGTATTTT	CASSRGQTFSTDTQYF
TRBJ2-7	few	TRBV11-1	.	TGTGCCAGCAGCACCCAAGCCTACGAGCAGTACTTC	CASSTQAYEQYF
TRBJ2-1	.	TRBV2	TRBD2	TGTGCCAGCACCGAATGGCTAGCGGGAAGGGATGAGCAGTTCTTC	CASTEWLAGRDEQFF
TRBJ2-4	.	TRBV7-2	TRBD2	TGTGCCAGCACCTTTAGCGGGAGGAAAAACATTCAGTACTTC	CASTFSGRKNIQYF
TRBJ2-1	.	TRBV6-2/TRBV6-3	TRBD1	TGTGCCAGCAGTTTCCAACAGGGGGCATCTCGAACATACGGTGAGCAGTTCTTC	CASSFQQGASRTYGEQFF
TRBJ2-1	.	TRBV20-1	TRBD2	TGCAGTGCTAGCGGACTAGCGGGAATAGACAATGAGCAGTTCTTC	CSASGLAGIDNEQFF